Each of the 8 T cell receptor beta chains below was sequenced from the same sample in a study of cytomegalovirus exposure and HLA in healthy donors. PCR primers comprised 60 Vbeta and 13 Jbeta primers. Produced via immunoSEQ multiplex PCR; TCRdb's table is partial and in-frame only. The repertoire includes more than 200,000 clones, approximately 80% of them detected once, and around 1.5% sits in the top ten. The sequenced sample consisted of PBMCs. These TCRs come from a girl aged 10 to 17 in good health and CMV-seronegative.

This rearrangement joins TRBV11-2 to TRBJ1-2; the match to TRBD1 covers 12 bases. CDR3 length: 14 amino acids. The germline CDR1 and CDR2 sequences are SGHAT and FQNNGV. Trimming cost V 4 bases and J 7 bases; bases outside gene matches: 4. The CDR3 DNA is TGTGCCAGCAGCTGGGGACAGGGGGCGGTTGGCTACACCTTC. This sequence encodes CASSWGQGAVGYTF.

The chain couples TRBV7-9 to TRBJ1-2, with 7 bases that match TRBD1. There are 14 residues in the CDR3. V lost 8 bases to trimming and J lost 2 bases; unmatched junction nucleotides: 8. The germline gives CDR1 SEHNR, CDR2 FQNEAQ (reference sequence). CDR3 DNA sequence: TGTGCCAGCGCGTGGGGGACAGCGAACTATGGCTACACCTTC. Its protein is CASAWGTANYGYTF.

This chain connects TRBV5-4 to TRBJ1-1, with a weak D call TRBD1 (5 bases). Trimming cost V 0 bases and J 7 bases, with 13 bases left between them. The length of the CDR3 is 14 residues. Germline CDR1 SGHNT, CDR2 YYREEE (reference sequence). The CDR3: CASSLEFQGFEAFF. CDR3 coding DNA: TGTGCCAGCAGCTTGGAATTTCAGGGCTTTGAAGCTTTCTTT.

The V and J genes are TRBV28 and TRBJ2-7; 7 nucleotides match TRBD1. CDR3 size: 12 residues. V was pared by 3 bases and J by 9 bases, with 5 bases of the junction left unmatched. Germline V gene lookup returns CDR1 MDHEN and CDR2 SYDVKM. In nucleotides, the CDR3 is TGTGCCAGCAGTTTCGAGACAGGGTTGCAGTACTTC. Its translation is CASSFETGLQYF.

The chain has TRBV4-3 and TRBJ2-1, with 10 bases matching TRBD1. Germline CDR1 LGHNA, CDR2 YSLEER. The junction had 7 bases not matched to a gene; V was cut back by 0 bases and J by 8 bases. The CDR3 contains 16 residues. The CDR3 reads CASSQDRTGGLDEQFF. The CDR3 region has the DNA TGCGCCAGCAGCCAAGATCGGACAGGGGGTCTCGATGAGCAGTTCTTC.

V and J are TRBV7-9 and TRBJ2-5; D remains ambiguous. Matching the DNA end better, TRBJ2-7 makes the J call doubtful. This CDR3 comprises 13 residues. Germline CDR1 is SEHNR and CDR2 is FQNEAQ (reference sequence). CDR3 protein: CASSPPLIYEQYF. The CDR3 coding sequence is TGTGCCAGCAGCCCCCCGCTTATCTACGAGCAGTACTTC.

The chain recombines TRBV14 with TRBJ2-1; weak D call: TRBD2 (5 bases). Germline CDR1 is SGHDN and CDR2 is FVKESK. V was trimmed by 5 bases and J by 2 bases, leaving 19 bases between them. This CDR3 has 17 amino acids. The CDR3 DNA follows: TGTGCCAGCAGCAACATCGCCCGCAGGCGGGCCTACAATGAGCAGTTCTTC. Amino acids: CASSNIARRRAYNEQFF.

The chain recombines TRBV7-8 with TRBJ1-1, with 8 positions matching TRBD1. Germline CDR1 and CDR2: SGHVS and FQNEAQ. Germline trimming cut 5 bases from V and 2 bases from J; bases unmatched to any gene: 7. The CDR3 consists of 15 residues. CDR3 in amino acids: CASSGFRGPNTEAFF. Here the CDR3 DNA reads TGTGCCAGCAGCGGCTTCAGGGGGCCAAACACTGAAGCTTTCTTT.